Following are 23 T cell receptor beta chains from one sample sequenced in a study of post-analysis software for immune sequencing data. The study, taken as a whole, reports: Relative to controls, patients had five TRBV segments at higher frequency, with TRBV5-6, TRBV5-1 and TRBV20-1 among these.

The TCR beta cDNA libraries carried unique molecular identifiers. From the PCR reads, TCRdb called clonotypes with MiXCR, one entry per CDR3 protein. The repertoire includes about 460,000 distinct CDR3 sequences, under 55% of them detected once, and 9% to 14% sits in the top ten. Their target antigens are unknown. Sequencing input: blood. The receptors were gathered from a girl aged 5-17 years with multiple sclerosis.

Written as DNA, the CDR3 is TGCGCCAGCACCAGGGAAGGGCCAAACTATGGCTACACCTTC. Protein sequence: CASTREGPNYGYTF. This chain uses TRBV10-2 with TRBJ1-2, with D possibly TRBD1 on 5 matching bases. Trimming took off 7 bases at V and 2 bases at J, with 14 bases between the two ends. The germline gives CDR1 WSHSY, CDR2 SAAADI. The CDR3 spans 14 residues.

This clonotype has more than one count but fewer than ten. The J gene is TRBJ2-1, the V gene TRBV6-5, with 12 bases lining up with TRBD2. Germline V gene data show CDR1 as MNHEY and CDR2 as SVGAGI. Trimming cost V 0 bases and J 6 bases; bases outside gene matches: 3. The CDR3 loop spans 16 amino acids. As DNA, the CDR3 is TGTGCCAGCAGTTACTCAGGACTAGCGGGGCCCAATGAGCAGTTCTTC. Encoded protein: CASSYSGLAGPNEQFF.

The V and J genes are TRBV24-1 and TRBJ2-7, with 10 bases that match TRBD1. This CDR3 comprises 16 residues. Germline trimming cut 7 bases from V and 1 base from J; bases unmatched to any gene: 9. Germline values: CDR1 KGHDR, CDR2 SFDVKD. The chain's CDR3 is CATSAEAGQGSYEQYF. In DNA, the CDR3 is TGTGCCACCAGCGCCGAAGCGGGACAGGGGTCCTACGAGCAGTACTTC.

The rearrangement joins TRBV5-1 to TRBJ2-4, with 10 nucleotides matching TRBD2. This CDR3 comprises 16 residues. After removal of 3 bases from V and 3 bases from J, the junction contained 6 bases not matched to a gene. The V gene's germline CDR1 is SGHRS and CDR2 YFSETQ. CDR3 sequence reads: CASSSYRTSGKNIQYF. The CDR3 nucleotides read TGCGCCAGCAGCTCATACAGGACTAGCGGCAAAAACATTCAGTACTTC.

In this sample, this clonotype turned up a few times. The V call is TRBV27, the J call TRBJ2-7, with D possibly TRBD2 on 6 matching bases. V was pared by 4 bases and J by 1 base, with 8 bases between. The CDR3 has 13 amino acids. Germline lookup yields CDR1 MNHEY and CDR2 SMNVEV (reference sequence). The CDR3: CASSWGTSYEQYF. In DNA, the CDR3 is TGTGCCAGCAGTTGGGGGACTTCCTACGAGCAGTACTTC.

This clonotype has just one count. The junction shows a germline mismatch at one end, possibly a read error. The chain has TRBV27 and TRBJ2-7; 7 bases fit TRBD1. The CDR3 is made up of 15 amino acids. Looked up from germline, CDR1 is MNHEY and CDR2 is SMNVEV (reference sequence). In nucleotides, the CDR3 is TGTGCCAGCAGCCTAAGGACAGGCCTCAACTACGGGCAGTACTTC. Its translation is CASSLRTGLNYGQYF.

This clonotype was picked up a small number of times. V gene TRBV9 combines with J gene TRBJ2-7; TRBD2 is a possible D gene (7 bases). Germline assignment: CDR1 SGDLS and CDR2 YYNGEE. The V gene lost 4 bases and the J gene lost 3 bases, with 17 bases spanning the gap. This CDR3 has 15 amino acids. The CDR3, as DNA: TGTGCCAGCAGCCCCCCGGGGGCGGGAGTCTACGAGCAGTACTTC. This codes for CASSPPGAGVYEQYF.

A few counts support this clonotype. The J gene is TRBJ1-6, the V gene TRBV5-4, with D tentatively TRBD1 (6 bases). This CDR3 contains 15 residues. V lost 4 bases and J 6 bases, leaving 14 bases between the germline ends. CDR1 and CDR2 (germline): SGHNT, YYREEE (reference sequence). DNA for the CDR3: TGTGCCAGCAGCGTCCCGGGGGGGCCTAATTCACCCCTCCACTTT. It encodes CASSVPGGPNSPLHF.

This clonotype has just one count. The V gene is TRBV2, the J gene TRBJ2-1; a possible D gene is TRBD1 (5 bases). CDR1 and CDR2 (germline): SNHLY, FYNNEI. There are 15 residues in the CDR3. V shed 6 bases and J shed 9 bases, with 21 bases lying between them. The CDR3: CASRTPGQGWGEQFF. In DNA, the CDR3 is TGTGCCAGCAGAACCCCAGGGCAGGGCTGGGGTGAGCAGTTCTTC.

The chain employs TRBV30 and TRBJ1-2, with D perhaps TRBD1 (5 bases). The CDR3 extends over 14 amino acids. CDR1 and CDR2 (germline): GTSNPN, SVGIG (reference sequence). The V end was cut by 5 bases, the J end by 0 bases, with 13 bases between. The CDR3 is CAWCRQGANYGYTF. The CDR3 nucleotides read TGTGCCTGGTGTCGGCAGGGCGCTAACTATGGCTACACCTTC. Based on the CDR3 plus reference TRBV30 and TRBJ1-2, the full variable domain is SQTIHQWPATLVQPVGSPLSLECTVEGTSNPNLYWYRQAAGRGLQLLFYSVGIGQISSEVPQNLSASRPQDRQFILSSKKLLLSDSGFYLCAWCRQGANYGYTFGSGTRLTVV.

This clonotype turned up a few times. V gene TRBV18 combines with J gene TRBJ2-3, with D tentatively TRBD1 (5 bases). CDR1 and CDR2 from the germline V gene are KGHSH and LQKENI. Trimming cost V 5 bases and J 2 bases, with 8 bases left between them. This CDR3 region has 13 residues. Here the CDR3 reads CASSAGNTDTQYF. The CDR3 coding sequence is TGTGCCAGCTCAGCAGGGAACACAGATACGCAGTATTTT.

The chain has TRBV20-1 and TRBJ2-3; 7 bases fit TRBD2. This CDR3 comprises 17 residues. Per the germline V gene, CDR1 is DFQATT and CDR2 is SNEGSKA (reference sequence). V was clipped by 5 bases and J by 2 bases; unmatched bases: 16. The CDR3 DNA sequence: TGCAGTGCTTCATCCGGGACTATCCCATCTTTCACAGATACGCAGTATTTT. It specifies CSASSGTIPSFTDTQYF.

To note about this clonotype: Relative to the germline gene, one junction end is altered; a read error may explain this. V usage is TRBV25-1 and J usage is TRBJ1-2; 7 bases fit TRBD1. CDR1 and CDR2 from the germline V gene are MGHDK and SYGVNS. There are 16 residues in the CDR3. The CDR3 protein is CASSGRPGQTNYDYTF. DNA for the CDR3: TGTGCCAGCAGTGGCAGACCGGGACAGACTAACTATGACTACACCTTC.

V is TRBV7-9 and J is TRBJ1-2; D unresolved. The length of the CDR3 is 19 residues. Deletions cut 1 base from V and 8 bases from J, with 29 bases between. Germline CDR1 SEHNR, CDR2 FQNEAQ (reference sequence). The CDR3 region is CASSLGFSRSLGSFAGYTF. In DNA, the CDR3 is TGTGCCAGCAGCTTAGGGTTTTCACGGTCCCTTGGCAGTTTCGCGGGCTACACCTTC.

This chain uses TRBV28 with TRBJ2-7; TRBD2 matches at 8 bases. Looked up from germline, CDR1 is MDHEN and CDR2 is SYDVKM. V trimming: 2 bases; J trimming: 1 base; junction bases outside the gene matches: 7. This CDR3 region has 16 residues. CDR3 region: CASSLISGAGSYEQYF. In nucleotides, the CDR3 is TGTGCCAGCAGTTTAATTAGCGGGGCTGGGTCCTACGAGCAGTACTTC.

The genes are TRBV10-3 and TRBJ1-3; perhaps TRBD1 as D (5 bases). The CDR3 length is 15 residues. V lost 5 bases to trimming and J lost 0 bases, with 11 bases between them. Germline CDR1 and CDR2: ENHRY and SYGVKD. CDR3 amino acids: CAISSRGDSGNTIYF. As DNA, the CDR3 is TGTGCCATCAGTTCGAGGGGTGACTCTGGAAACACCATATATTTT.

The chain has TRBV2 and TRBJ2-5; D is ambiguous. The ends were cut back, 8 bases at V and 3 bases at J, with 16 bases in the middle. Per germline, CDR1 SNHLY and CDR2 FYNNEI. The CDR3 extends over 14 amino acids. CDR3 nucleotide sequence: TGTGCCAGCGGCTCGGGTGTAGGAGAAGAGACCCAGTACTTC. Translating it yields CASGSGVGEETQYF.

The chain recombines TRBV5-1 with TRBJ2-5, with 8 nucleotides matching TRBD2. The J call may be incorrect, as the DNA end agrees better with TRBJ2-7. Germline V CDR1 and CDR2: SGHRS, YFSETQ. This CDR3 is built from 19 residues. The CDR3 loop reads CASSENRAGGGSSSYEQYF. Here the CDR3 DNA reads TGCGCCAGCAGCGAAAACAGGGCCGGGGGGGGAAGCAGCTCCTACGAGCAGTACTTC.

This clonotype was seen a few times. The gene calls are TRBV20-1 and TRBJ2-7; 10 bases are shared with TRBD2. V lost 5 bases to trimming and J lost 3 bases; unmatched junction nucleotides: 10. Germline V lookup: CDR1 DFQATT, CDR2 SNEGSKA (reference sequence). This CDR3 region has 15 residues. CDR3 sequence: CSAGGTSVGLYEQYF. Here the CDR3 DNA reads TGCAGTGCTGGTGGGACTAGCGTAGGGCTCTACGAGCAGTACTTC.

About this clonotype: The junction departs from germline at one end; a sequencing error may be responsible. The chain has TRBV13 and TRBJ2-7; no clear D. CDR1 and CDR2 from the germline V gene are PRHDT and FYEKMQ (reference sequence). The CDR3 covers 15 residues. The CDR3 DNA follows: TGTGGCAGCAGCTTAGGCCTGGGATCCAACTACGAGCAGTACTTC. Translating it yields CGSSLGLGSNYEQYF.

The rearrangement links TRBV29-1 to TRBJ2-5, with TRBD2 as a possible D gene (5 bases). CDR3 length equals 13 residues. V lost 4 bases to trimming and J lost 10 bases, with 19 bases between them. Germline lookup yields CDR1 SQVTM and CDR2 ANQGSEA. The CDR3 coding sequence is TGCAGCGTTGTGCCTAGTGCCCTCGGGATCCAGTACTTC. Protein sequence: CSVVPSALGIQYF.

The chain couples TRBV29-1 to TRBJ1-2; no definite D call. CDR3 size: 13 residues. V was shortened by 5 bases and J by 3 bases, with 13 bases between the two germline ends. The germline V gene encodes CDR1 SQVTM and CDR2 ANQGSEA. The CDR3 is CSVQSGSDYGYTF. CDR3 in DNA: TGCAGCGTTCAATCTGGGAGTGACTATGGCTACACCTTC.

The chain couples TRBV24-1 to TRBJ2-1; 9 nucleotides align to TRBD1. The germline V gene has CDR1 KGHDR and CDR2 SFDVKD. V lost 7 bases, J lost 3 bases, and 6 bases stayed unmatched. The CDR3 sequence is 15 residues long. The CDR3 sequence is CATSIGTGIYNEQFF. The CDR3 DNA sequence: TGTGCCACCAGCATTGGGACAGGGATCTACAATGAGCAGTTCTTC.